Below, 25 T cell receptor beta chains from the same sample are listed, as sequenced in a study of T cell responses to AZD1222 COVID-19 vaccine. Data came from immunoSEQ multiplex PCR; TCRdb stores just in-frame clones and leaves some out. Of roughly 20,000 clones in the sample, roughly 80% were seen once. Sequences were derived from peripheral blood, sampled 28 days after the second AZD1222 dose. Every receptor here comes from an adult who received the AZD1222 COVID-19 vaccine.

The rearrangement uses TRBV5-6 and TRBJ2-6; weak D call: TRBD2 (6 bases). Trimming left V 3 bases short and J 9 bases short, with 22 bases between. The germline V gene has CDR1 SGHDT and CDR2 YYEEEE. The CDR3 consists of 17 residues. This CDR3 reads CASSSQLGGLTGNVLTF. The CDR3 nucleotides read TGTGCCAGCAGCTCTCAGTTGGGGGGACTGACGGGCAACGTCCTGACTTTC.

The rearrangement uses TRBV4-2 and TRBJ2-3; 12 bases match TRBD2. With 1 base clipped from V and 0 bases from J, the junction kept 14 bases outside the gene matches. The CDR3 extends over 21 amino acids. Germline V gene sequence: CDR1 LGHNA, CDR2 YNFKEQ. CDR3 protein: CASSQVSTSGSLSPSTDTQYF. The CDR3 DNA reads TGTGCCAGCAGCCAAGTATCGACTAGCGGGAGCCTTTCCCCTAGCACAGATACGCAGTATTTT.

The chain uses TRBV7-2 and TRBJ1-1; TRBD1 is a possible D gene (6 bases). The germline V and J ends were trimmed by 6 bases and 11 bases, with 16 bases remaining between them. In germline, CDR1 is SGHTA, CDR2 FQGNSA. There are 12 residues in the CDR3. The CDR3 bases are TGTGCCAGCAGTCTAGGGGGGGCGAGGGCTTTCTTT. Residues: CASSLGGARAFF.

Relative to its sample, this clone is medium-sized. J is TRBJ2-7 and V is TRBV7-2; a possible D gene is TRBD1 (5 bases). This CDR3 region has 12 residues. Trimming stripped 3 bases from V and 6 bases from J, with 9 bases between. The germline V gene has CDR1 SGHTA and CDR2 FQGNSA. The CDR3 nucleotides are TGTGCCAGCAGCTTCGACAGCGTCGAGCAGTACTTC. The encoded protein is CASSFDSVEQYF.

This chain uses TRBV27 with TRBJ2-7; no firm D call. V lost 0 bases and J 1 base, leaving 10 bases between the germline ends. Per the germline V gene, CDR1 is MNHEY and CDR2 is SMNVEV (reference sequence). This CDR3 is built from 15 residues. The CDR3 sequence is CASSLSASLSYEQYF. Written as DNA, the CDR3 is TGTGCCAGCAGTTTATCCGCCAGTTTATCCTACGAGCAGTACTTC.

The rearrangement links TRBV7-9 to TRBJ1-3; TRBD1 aligns across 9 bases. The V and J ends lost 5 bases and 0 bases, in that order; junction bases with no gene match: 5. The CDR3 sequence is 16 residues long. Germline V lookup: CDR1 SEHNR, CDR2 FQNEAQ (reference sequence). Written as DNA, the CDR3 is TGTGCCAGCAGCGAGGGACAGGGACGCTCTGGAAACACCATATATTTT. It yields the protein CASSEGQGRSGNTIYF. The variable domain in full, completed from reference TRBV7-9 and TRBJ1-3, reads DTGVSQNPRHKITKRGQNVTFRCDPISEHNRLYWYRQTLGQGPEFLTYFQNEAQLEKSRLLSDRFSAERPKGSFSTLEIQRTEQGDSAMYLCASSEGQGRSGNTIYFGEGSWLTVV.

The chain couples TRBV5-4 to TRBJ2-4; 9 nucleotides align to TRBD1. V shed 0 bases and J 0 bases; nucleotides not matched to a gene: 7. Germline V gives CDR1 SGHNT, CDR2 YYREEE (reference sequence). CDR3 length: 18 amino acids. CDR3 sequence reads: CASSLGGTGTIAKNIQYF. CDR3 nucleotide sequence: TGTGCCAGCAGCTTGGGAGGGACAGGGACTATAGCCAAAAACATTCAGTACTTC.

The J gene is TRBJ2-7, the V gene TRBV29-1; weak D call: TRBD1 (5 bases). The ends were cut back, 7 bases at V and 1 base at J, with 14 bases in the middle. This CDR3 comprises 13 residues. In germline, CDR1 is SQVTM, CDR2 ANQGSEA. The CDR3 is CSARVGASYEQYF. The CDR3 DNA is TGCAGCGCCAGGGTAGGAGCGTCCTACGAGCAGTACTTC.

This chain joins TRBV30 and TRBJ2-7; tentative D call: TRBD1 (6 bases). From germline, CDR1 is GTSNPN and CDR2 SVGIG (reference sequence). Trimming cost V 0 bases and J 0 bases, with 15 bases left between them. The CDR3 has 16 residues. Here the CDR3 reads CAWSVRQGTGSYEQYF. The CDR3 DNA follows: TGTGCCTGGAGTGTACGCCAGGGGACGGGCTCCTACGAGCAGTACTTC.

This rearrangement joins TRBV6-5 to TRBJ2-7; D remains unclear. With 7 bases removed from V and 6 bases from J, the gap between germline ends came to 19 bases. The germline CDR1 and CDR2 sequences are MNHEY and SVGAGI. CDR3 length: 14 residues. CDR3: CASTTTRSGSEQYF. The CDR3 nucleotides read TGTGCCAGCACCACGACACGGTCGGGCTCCGAGCAGTACTTC.

The chain couples TRBV6-5 to TRBJ2-3, with 9 bases lining up with TRBD2. V dropped 6 bases and J dropped 5; count of bases not matched to a gene: 9. CDR1 is MNHEY and CDR2 is SVGAGI in the germline V gene. The CDR3 runs to 15 residues. For the CDR3, the DNA is TGTGCCAGCAGGAATAGCGGGAGCCGAGAAGATACGCAGTATTTT. Encoded protein: CASRNSGSREDTQYF.

This chain joins TRBV27 and TRBJ2-7; D not resolved. Trimming removed 6 bases at V and 2 bases at J, with 11 bases between. Germline CDR1 reads MNHEY; CDR2 reads SMNVEV (reference sequence). The CDR3 is made up of 13 amino acids. The CDR3 DNA reads as TGTGCCAGCAGGGGCAGTGCTACCTACGAGCAGTACTTC. Translation: CASRGSATYEQYF.

J is TRBJ2-5 and V is TRBV27; D is uncertain. Germline CDR1 reads MNHEY; CDR2 reads SMNVEV (reference sequence). Trimming removed 1 base from V and 5 bases from J, with 20 bases in between. The CDR3 totals 17 residues. CDR3 in DNA: TGTGCCAGCAGTTTATTACCCGTTCAGGCGGTGAGCGAGACCCAGTACTTC. Amino acids: CASSLLPVQAVSETQYF.

The chain carries TRBV30 and TRBJ2-3; 11 bases match TRBD2. The CDR3 has 17 amino acids. The J segment lost 1 base and the V segment lost 1 base, leaving 7 bases of the junction unmatched. The germline gives CDR1 GTSNPN, CDR2 SVGIG (reference sequence). CDR3 sequence (DNA): TGTGCCTGGAGTGGGTTCCGGACTAGCGGGCGCACAGATACGCAGTATTTT. Translation: CAWSGFRTSGRTDTQYF.

CDR3 in DNA: TGTGCCAGCAGTTTCTTACAGGAGAGCAATCAGCCCCAGCATTTT. It specifies CASSFLQESNQPQHF. The V and J genes are TRBV28 and TRBJ1-5; D perhaps matches TRBD1 (5 bases). This CDR3 is built from 15 residues. The germline CDR1 and CDR2 sequences are MDHEN and SYDVKM. V was clipped by 3 bases and J by 1 base, with 10 bases between them.

The rearrangement uses TRBV9 and TRBJ1-1, with D unresolved. CDR3 size: 13 residues. CDR1 and CDR2 from the germline V gene are SGDLS and YYNGEE. The V end lost 4 bases, the J end lost 1 base, and 8 bases lay between the germline ends. The DNA of the CDR3 is TGTGCCAGCAGCCCCGACGGGAACACTGAAGCTTTCTTT. This codes for CASSPDGNTEAFF.

V usage is TRBV5-5 and J usage is TRBJ2-2; 8 bases are a match to TRBD1. CDR3 length: 15 residues. From germline, CDR1 is SGHKS and CDR2 YYEKEE (reference sequence). Trimming at V came to 3 bases and at J to 2 bases, leaving 3 bases not matched to a gene. DNA of the CDR3: TGTGCCAGCAGCTGGGGACAGGACAACACCGGGGAGCTGTTTTTT. Translation: CASSWGQDNTGELFF.

The genes are TRBV5-1 and TRBJ2-7; 16 bases are a match to TRBD2. The germline gives CDR1 SGHRS, CDR2 YFSETQ. With 4 bases clipped from V and 7 bases from J, the junction kept 11 bases outside the gene matches. This CDR3 is 17 amino acids long. Here the CDR3 DNA reads TGCGCCAGCAGCGTTTCGGGACTAGCGGGAGGGCCCGGAGAGCAGTACTTC. It translates to CASSVSGLAGGPGEQYF.

The chain links TRBV7-9 to TRBJ2-3, with D unclear. CDR3 size: 13 residues. The germline V gene has CDR1 SEHNR and CDR2 FQNEAQ (reference sequence). The V end was cut by 2 bases, the J end by 6 bases, with 9 bases between. This CDR3 reads CASSLFSLDTQYF. CDR3 sequence (DNA): TGTGCCAGCAGCTTATTTAGTTTGGATACGCAGTATTTT.

The V and J genes are TRBV28 and TRBJ1-1; no clear D. Trimming took 0 bases from V and 1 from J, leaving 9 bases between them. Germline loops: CDR1 MDHEN, CDR2 SYDVKM. The CDR3 consists of 15 residues. This CDR3 is CASSLWGRSNTEAFF. The CDR3 region has the DNA TGTGCCAGCAGTTTATGGGGCCGCTCGAACACTGAAGCTTTCTTT.

The rearrangement joins TRBV6-2 or TRBV6-3 to TRBJ2-4, with 9 positions matching TRBD1. Germline V CDR1 and CDR2: MNHEY, SVGEGT. With V trimmed by 2 bases and J by 9 bases, 5 bases remained unmatched. This CDR3 is 14 amino acids long. In nucleotides, the CDR3 is TGTGCCAGCAGTTACGGACAGGGGTCTGCCATTCAGTACTTC. This sequence encodes CASSYGQGSAIQYF.

The V and J genes are TRBV7-2 and TRBJ1-3; 9 positions match TRBD1. CDR1 is SGHTA, CDR2 FQGNSA, per germline. CDR3 length: 17 amino acids. After removal of 5 bases from V and 0 bases from J, the junction contained 8 bases not matched to a gene. In DNA, the CDR3 is TGTGCCAGCAGCGCTCCGGGGGACAGGGTCTCTGGAAACACCATATATTTT. It specifies CASSAPGDRVSGNTIYF.

The rearrangement links TRBV6-5 to TRBJ2-7; TRBD2 aligns across 7 bases. The germline V gene has CDR1 MNHEY and CDR2 SVGAGI. V trimming: 10 bases; J trimming: 2 bases; junction bases outside the gene matches: 8. The CDR3 consists of 13 residues. As DNA, the CDR3 is TGTGCCACCCGCTCCGGGGGGACCTACGAGCAGTACTTC. Protein: CATRSGGTYEQYF.

The chain joins TRBV6-6 to TRBJ2-3; 7 bases line up with TRBD2. Germline V gene lookup returns CDR1 MNHNY and CDR2 SVGAGI (reference sequence). There are 13 residues in the CDR3. With V trimmed by 8 bases and J by 4 bases, 6 bases remained unmatched. DNA of the CDR3: TGTGCCAGCGGGGTAGCGGGCCCAGATACGCAGTATTTT. Translating gives CASGVAGPDTQYF.

This chain uses TRBV5-1 with TRBJ2-4, with D unclear. Germline V gene data show CDR1 as SGHRS and CDR2 as YFSETQ. Trimming shortened V by 1 base and J by 0 bases, and 11 bases separated the two germline ends. The CDR3 loop spans 16 amino acids. The CDR3: CASSLFWGKAKNIQYF. CDR3 in DNA: TGCGCCAGCAGCTTGTTCTGGGGTAAAGCCAAAAACATTCAGTACTTC.